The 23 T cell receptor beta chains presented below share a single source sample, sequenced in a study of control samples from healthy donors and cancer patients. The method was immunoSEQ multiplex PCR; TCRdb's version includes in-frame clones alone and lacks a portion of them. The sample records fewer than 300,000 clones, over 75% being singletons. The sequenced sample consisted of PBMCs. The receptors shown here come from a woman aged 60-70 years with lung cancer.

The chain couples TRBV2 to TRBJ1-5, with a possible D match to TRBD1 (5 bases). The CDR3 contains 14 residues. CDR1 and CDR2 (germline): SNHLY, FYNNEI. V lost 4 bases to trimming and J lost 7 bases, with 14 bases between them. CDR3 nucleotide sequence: TGTGCCAGCAGTGGCAGGGAGGTTAGCCAGCCCCAGCATTTT. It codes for CASSGREVSQPQHF.

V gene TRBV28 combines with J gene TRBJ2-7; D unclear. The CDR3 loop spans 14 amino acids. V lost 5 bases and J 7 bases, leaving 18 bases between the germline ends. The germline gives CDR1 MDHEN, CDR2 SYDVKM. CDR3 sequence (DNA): TGTGCCAGCAGTCCACCGAGTCGGGTGGGAGAGCAGTACTTC. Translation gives CASSPPSRVGEQYF.

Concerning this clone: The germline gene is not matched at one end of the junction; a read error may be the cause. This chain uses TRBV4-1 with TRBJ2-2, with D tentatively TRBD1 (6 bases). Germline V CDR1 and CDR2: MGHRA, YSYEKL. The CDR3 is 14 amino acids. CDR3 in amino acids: CVSRGREGAGELFF. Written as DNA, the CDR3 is TGCGTCAGCAGGGGACGCGAGGGGGCCGGGGAGCTGTTTTTT.

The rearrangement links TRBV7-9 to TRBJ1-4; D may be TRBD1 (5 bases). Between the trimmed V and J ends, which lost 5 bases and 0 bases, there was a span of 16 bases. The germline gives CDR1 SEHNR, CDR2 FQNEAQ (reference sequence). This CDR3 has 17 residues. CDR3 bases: TGTGCCAGCAGCCAGAGGGGTCGAGTTGCAACTAATGAAAAACTGTTTTTT. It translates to CASSQRGRVATNEKLFF.

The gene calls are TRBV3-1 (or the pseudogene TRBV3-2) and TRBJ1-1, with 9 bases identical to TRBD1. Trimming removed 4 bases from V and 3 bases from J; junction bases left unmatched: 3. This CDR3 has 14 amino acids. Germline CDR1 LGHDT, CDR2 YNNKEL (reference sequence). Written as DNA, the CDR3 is TGTGCCAGCAGCCCTTGGACAGGGGACACTGAAGCTTTCTTT. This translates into CASSPWTGDTEAFF.

CDR3 sequence: CASSLGEVTPSYF. The CDR3 nucleotides are TGTGCCAGCAGCTTGGGTGAAGTGACCCCCAGCTATTTT. The V call is TRBV5-4, the J call TRBJ2-3; D is unclear. The V end lost 0 bases, the J end lost 15 bases, and 17 bases lay between the germline ends. Germline CDR1 reads SGHNT; CDR2 reads YYREEE (reference sequence). This CDR3 has 13 amino acids. Combining the CDR3 with reference TRBV5-4 and TRBJ2-3 gives the whole variable domain ETGVTQSPTHLIKTRGQQVTLRCSSQSGHNTVSWYQQALGQGPQFIFQYYREEENGRGNFPPRFSGLQFPNYSSELNVNALELDDSALYLCASSLGEVTPSYFGPGTRLTVL.

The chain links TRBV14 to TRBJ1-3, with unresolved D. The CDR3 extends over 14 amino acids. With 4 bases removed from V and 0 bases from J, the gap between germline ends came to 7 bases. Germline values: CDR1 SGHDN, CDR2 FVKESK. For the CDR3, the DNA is TGTGCCAGCAGCCGCAGTGTCTCTGGAAACACCATATATTTT. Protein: CASSRSVSGNTIYF.

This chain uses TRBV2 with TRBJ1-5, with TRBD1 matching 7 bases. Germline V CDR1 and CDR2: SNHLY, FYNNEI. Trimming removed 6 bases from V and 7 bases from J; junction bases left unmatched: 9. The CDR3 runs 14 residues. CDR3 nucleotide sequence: TGTGCCAGCAGAGTTACAGGGGTAGGGCAGCCCCAGCATTTT. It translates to CASRVTGVGQPQHF.

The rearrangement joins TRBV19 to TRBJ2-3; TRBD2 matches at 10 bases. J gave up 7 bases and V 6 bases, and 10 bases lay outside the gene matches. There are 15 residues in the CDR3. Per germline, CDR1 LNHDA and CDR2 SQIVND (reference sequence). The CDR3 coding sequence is TGTGCCAGTAGGCTAGCGGGGGCGCTGGGATATACGCAGTATTTT. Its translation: CASRLAGALGYTQYF.

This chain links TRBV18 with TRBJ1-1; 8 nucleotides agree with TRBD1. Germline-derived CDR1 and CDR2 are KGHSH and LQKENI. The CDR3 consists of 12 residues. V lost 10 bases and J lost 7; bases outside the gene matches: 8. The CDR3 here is CATADRGLEAFF. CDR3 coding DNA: TGTGCCACCGCCGACAGGGGACTTGAAGCTTTCTTT.

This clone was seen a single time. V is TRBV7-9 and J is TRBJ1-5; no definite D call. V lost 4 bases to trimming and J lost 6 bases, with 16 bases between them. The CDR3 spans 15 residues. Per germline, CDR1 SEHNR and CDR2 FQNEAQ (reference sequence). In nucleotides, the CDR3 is TGTGCCAGCAGCTCTCCGGGTCCGGGTAGTCAGCCCCAGCATTTT. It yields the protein CASSSPGPGSQPQHF.

The CDR3 here is CASSVDATRVGSPLHF. CDR3 nucleotides: TGTGCCAGCAGTGTCGACGCCACCAGGGTCGGTTCACCCCTCCACTTT. The chain joins TRBV28 to TRBJ1-6; TRBD1 might be the D (5 bases). CDR1 and CDR2 (germline): MDHEN, SYDVKM. Trimming removed 5 bases at V and 9 bases at J, with 20 bases between. The CDR3 has 16 amino acids.

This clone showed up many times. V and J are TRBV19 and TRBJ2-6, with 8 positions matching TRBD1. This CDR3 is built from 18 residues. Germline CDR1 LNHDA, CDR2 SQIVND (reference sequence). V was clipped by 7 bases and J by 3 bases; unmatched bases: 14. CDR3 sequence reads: CASNDPGQAFSGANVLTF. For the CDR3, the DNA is TGTGCCAGTAACGATCCGGGACAGGCTTTTAGTGGGGCCAACGTCCTGACTTTC.

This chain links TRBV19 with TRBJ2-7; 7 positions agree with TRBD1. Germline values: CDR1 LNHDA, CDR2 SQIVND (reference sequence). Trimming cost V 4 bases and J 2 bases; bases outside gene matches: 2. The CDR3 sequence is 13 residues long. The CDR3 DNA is TGTGCCAGTAGTACTACAGGGGCCTACGAGCAGTACTTC. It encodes CASSTTGAYEQYF.

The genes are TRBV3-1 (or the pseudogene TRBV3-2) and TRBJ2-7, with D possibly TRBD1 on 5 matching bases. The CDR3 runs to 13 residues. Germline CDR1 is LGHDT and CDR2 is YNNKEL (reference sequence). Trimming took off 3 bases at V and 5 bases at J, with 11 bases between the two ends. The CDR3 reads CASSQGRAHEQYF. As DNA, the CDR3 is TGTGCCAGCAGCCAGGGCAGGGCTCACGAGCAGTACTTC.

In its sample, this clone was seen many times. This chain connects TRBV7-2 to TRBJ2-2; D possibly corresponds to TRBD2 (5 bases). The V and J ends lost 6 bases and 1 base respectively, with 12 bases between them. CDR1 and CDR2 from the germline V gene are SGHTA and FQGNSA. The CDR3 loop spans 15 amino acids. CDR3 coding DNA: TGTGCCAGCAGGCGTGGCGGAGGGAACACCGGGGAGCTGTTTTTT. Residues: CASRRGGGNTGELFF.

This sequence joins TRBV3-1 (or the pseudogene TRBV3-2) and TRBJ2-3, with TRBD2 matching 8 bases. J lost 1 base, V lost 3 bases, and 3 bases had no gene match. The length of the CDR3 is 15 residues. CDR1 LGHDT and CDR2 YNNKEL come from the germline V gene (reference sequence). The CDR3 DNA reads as TGTGCCAGCAGCCAGCAAGCGGGGGGCACAGATACGCAGTATTTT. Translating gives CASSQQAGGTDTQYF.

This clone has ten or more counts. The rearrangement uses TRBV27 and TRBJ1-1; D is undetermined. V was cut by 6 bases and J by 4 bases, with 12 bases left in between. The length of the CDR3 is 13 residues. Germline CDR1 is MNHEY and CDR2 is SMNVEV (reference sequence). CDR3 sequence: CASRVSAGTEAFF. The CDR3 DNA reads TGTGCCAGCAGAGTCAGCGCGGGCACTGAAGCTTTCTTT.

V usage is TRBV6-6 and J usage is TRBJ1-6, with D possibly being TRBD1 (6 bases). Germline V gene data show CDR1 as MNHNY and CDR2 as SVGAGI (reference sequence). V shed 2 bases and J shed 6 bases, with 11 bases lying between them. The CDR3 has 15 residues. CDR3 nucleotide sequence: TGTGCCAGCAGTTACACCGGGGGCCGTAATTCACCCCTCCACTTT. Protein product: CASSYTGGRNSPLHF.

The CDR3 protein is CASSESFQETQYF. CDR3 DNA: TGCGCCAGCAGTGAGTCGTTCCAAGAGACCCAGTACTTC. The rearrangement joins TRBV10-1 to TRBJ2-5; D remains unclear. Trimming removed 0 bases at V and 1 base at J, with 3 bases between. Germline V lookup: CDR1 WNHNN, CDR2 SYGVQD (reference sequence). The CDR3 is made up of 13 amino acids.

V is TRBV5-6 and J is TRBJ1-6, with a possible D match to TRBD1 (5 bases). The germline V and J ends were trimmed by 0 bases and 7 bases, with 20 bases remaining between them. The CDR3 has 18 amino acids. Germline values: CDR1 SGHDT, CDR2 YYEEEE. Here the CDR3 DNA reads TGTGCCAGCAGCTTGGACAGGCCGGGTGCGGCGCGAAATTCACCCCTCCACTTT. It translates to CASSLDRPGAARNSPLHF.

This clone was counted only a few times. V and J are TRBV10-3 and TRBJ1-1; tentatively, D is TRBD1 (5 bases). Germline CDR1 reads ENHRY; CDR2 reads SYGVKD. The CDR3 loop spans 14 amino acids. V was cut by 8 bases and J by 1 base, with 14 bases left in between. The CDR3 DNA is TGTGCCATCGGGGGTGGTGGGACGAACACTGAAGCTTTCTTT. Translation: CAIGGGGTNTEAFF.

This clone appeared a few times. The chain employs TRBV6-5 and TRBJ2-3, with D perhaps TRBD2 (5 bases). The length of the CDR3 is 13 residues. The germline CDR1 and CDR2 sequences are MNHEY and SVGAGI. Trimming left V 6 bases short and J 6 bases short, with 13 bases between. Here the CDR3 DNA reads TGTGCCAGCAGCCGGGATACCTGGGATACGCAGTATTTT. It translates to CASSRDTWDTQYF.